These T cell receptor beta chains were read from a single sample in a study of blood T cells in healthy people across ages. In TCRdb, the 5' RACE reads were re-called with MiXCR into one record per CDR3 protein. The data hold more than 1,400,000 distinct CDR3 sequences, with 40% to 50% observed a single time. Sequencing was done on a sample of blood. The receptors originated from a woman aged 18-29 years in good health. Each CDR3 is given with its conserved first and last residue. D genes are given only for firm matches. The listing skips clone size in some rows; elsewhere it reads once, few, many or a size class.

v_call	j_call	clone_size	d_call	cdr3_aa	cdr3_nt
TRBV20-1	TRBJ2-4	once	-	CSAREGVVKNIQYF	TGCAGTGCTAGAGAAGGGGTGGTCAAAAACATTCAGTACTTC
TRBV6-6	TRBJ2-5	-	-	CASSYSTVSEQYF	TGTGCCAGCAGTTACTCGACAGTAAGTGAGCAGTACTTC
TRBV20-1	TRBJ2-7	few	-	CSAGVPRGHNEQYF	TGCAGTGCGGGAGTGCCTAGAGGACACAATGAGCAGTACTTC
TRBV6-5	TRBJ1-4	-	-	CASSFSRGVGNEKLFF	TGTGCCAGCAGTTTTTCCCGCGGGGTAGGGAATGAAAAACTGTTTTTT
TRBV7-2	TRBJ2-5	few	-	CASSLDWRKETQYF	TGTGCCAGCAGCTTAGATTGGAGAAAAGAGACCCAGTACTTC
TRBV5-1	TRBJ2-1	many	-	CASSLVEINHEQFF	TGCGCCAGCAGCTTGGTCGAGATAAACCATGAGCAGTTCTTC
TRBV10-1	TRBJ2-3	-	TRBD2	CASSRGPAGGSDTQYF	TGCGCCAGCAGTAGGGGCCCCGCGGGGGGCTCAGATACGCAGTATTTT
TRBV5-1	TRBJ2-7	once	-	CASSGGTEGSYEQYF	TGCGCCAGCAGCGGCGGGACAGAAGGCTCCTACGAGCAGTACTTC
TRBV6-5	TRBJ2-5	-	-	CASSSWSAGQETQYF	TGTGCCAGCAGCTCCTGGTCGGCGGGGCAAGAGACCCAGTACTTC
TRBV7-2	TRBJ2-1	-	TRBD2	CASSLAVLASGDHNEQFF	TGTGCCAGCAGCTTAGCTGTGTTGGCTAGCGGGGACCACAATGAGCAGTTCTTC
TRBV4-1	TRBJ1-2	-	-	CASSQDLPPTERQGYGYTF	TGCGCCAGCAGCCAAGATCTCCCCCCTACGGAGAGGCAGGGCTATGGCTACACCTTC
TRBV20-1	TRBJ2-1	-	TRBD2	CSAGTSGRSEQFF	TGCAGTGCCGGGACTAGCGGCCGTTCGGAGCAGTTCTTC
TRBV6-1	TRBJ1-2	few	-	CASSEAGASYGYTF	TGTGCCAGCAGTGAAGCCGGGGCCAGTTATGGCTACACCTTC
TRBV12-3/TRBV12-4	TRBJ2-7	-	-	CASSPGRGRDEQYF	TGTGCCAGCAGTCCAGGAAGGGGTCGCGACGAGCAGTACTTC
TRBV29-1	TRBJ2-1	-	TRBD1	CSAYGQGFGEQFF	TGCAGCGCTTATGGACAGGGGTTCGGTGAGCAGTTCTTC
TRBV20-1	TRBJ1-6	few	-	CSARGDVLGNSPLHF	TGCAGTGCCCGAGGGGACGTACTCGGTAATTCACCCCTCCACTTT
TRBV10-3	TRBJ2-1	few	TRBD2	CAISGSSGSAYNEQFF	TGTGCCATCAGTGGGAGTAGCGGGAGCGCCTACAATGAGCAGTTCTTC
TRBV5-1	TRBJ2-7	-	-	CASSLARAGLSSNEQYF	TGCGCCAGCAGCTTGGCCAGGGCAGGGTTATCCTCGAACGAGCAGTACTTC
TRBV6-2/TRBV6-3	TRBJ2-1	few	TRBD2	CASTISGGRYNEQFF	TGTGCCAGCACGATTAGCGGGGGGCGTTACAATGAGCAGTTCTTC
TRBV4-1	TRBJ2-5	-	-	CASSQGAGIGETQYF	TGCGCCAGCAGCCAAGGGGCGGGGATAGGAGAGACCCAGTACTTC
TRBV2	TRBJ2-1	-	-	CASTLGTGPYNEQFF	TGTGCCAGCACCCTGGGGACGGGACCCTACAATGAGCAGTTCTTC
TRBV20-1	TRBJ1-1	-	TRBD1	CSARSAGGFLPNTEAFF	TGCAGTGCTAGATCGGCAGGGGGCTTCCTTCCGAACACTGAAGCTTTCTTT
TRBV9	TRBJ2-7	-	-	CASSPPGAAHEQYF	TGTGCCAGCAGCCCCCCGGGAGCGGCCCACGAGCAGTACTTC
TRBV7-2	TRBJ2-7	-	-	CASSVYGREYEQYF	TGTGCCAGCAGCGTCTACGGGAGAGAATACGAGCAGTACTTC
TRBV9	TRBJ2-1	-	TRBD2	CTSSVVVGGTYNEQFF	TGTACCAGCAGCGTAGTGGTGGGGGGGACCTACAATGAGCAGTTCTTC
TRBV20-1	TRBJ2-3	-	TRBD2	CSARSTSGESTDTQYF	TGCAGTGCTAGATCGACTAGCGGGGAAAGCACAGATACGCAGTATTTT
TRBV7-2	TRBJ1-6	-	TRBD1	CASSLTRGTGGINSPLHF	TGTGCCAGCAGCCTAACACGCGGGACAGGAGGCATCAATTCACCCCTCCACTTT
TRBV28	TRBJ2-7	-	-	CASSPRGKKSYEQYF	TGTGCCAGCTCCCCACGGGGTAAGAAGTCCTACGAGCAGTACTTC
TRBV10-3	TRBJ1-1	-	-	CATDTGMNTEAFF	TGTGCCACCGACACAGGGATGAACACTGAAGCTTTCTTT
TRBV9	TRBJ1-4	-	-	CASSNRGAPNEKLFF	TGTGCCAGCAGCAACAGAGGGGCGCCTAATGAAAAACTGTTTTTT
TRBV15	TRBJ2-7	-	TRBD2	CATSSDRGVSYEQYF	TGTGCCACCAGCTCGGACCGGGGGGTCTCCTACGAGCAGTACTTC
TRBV7-9	TRBJ2-7	-	-	CASSRTETHEQYF	TGTGCCAGCAGCCGGACAGAGACCCACGAGCAGTACTTC
TRBV19	TRBJ2-1	-	TRBD2	CASRVLAGDYNEQFF	TGTGCCAGTAGGGTTCTAGCGGGGGACTACAATGAGCAGTTCTTC
TRBV4-1	TRBJ2-1	few	-	CASSQESGPVYNEQFF	TGCGCCAGCAGCCAAGAAAGCGGTCCCGTCTACAATGAGCAGTTCTTC
TRBV4-1	TRBJ2-5	few	TRBD2	CASSQVLAGAETQYF	TGCGCCAGCAGCCAAGTACTAGCGGGGGCGGAGACCCAGTACTTC
TRBV24-1	TRBJ2-1	-	TRBD1	CATSDPQGASYNEQFF	TGTGCCACCAGTGATCCCCAGGGGGCTAGCTACAATGAGCAGTTCTTC
TRBV7-6	TRBJ1-2	few	TRBD1	CASSRTGGWGYTF	TGTGCCAGCAGCCGGACAGGGGGATGGGGCTACACCTTC
TRBV10-3	TRBJ1-2	-	TRBD1	CAISASTGDYDYTF	TGTGCTATCAGTGCCTCGACAGGGGACTATGACTACACCTTC
TRBV9	TRBJ2-1	few	-	CASSVGWRLSSYNEQFF	TGTGCCAGCAGCGTAGGGTGGCGCCTAAGCTCCTACAATGAGCAGTTCTTC
TRBV25-1	TRBJ2-1	-	TRBD1	CASSSPDRGTGETQFF	TGTGCCAGCAGCTCGCCCGACAGGGGGACGGGAGAGACCCAGTTCTTC
TRBV18	TRBJ2-5	once	-	CASSPPRRGGDNEQYF	TGTGCCAGCTCACCACCGCGAAGGGGGGGCGACAATGAGCAGTACTTC
TRBV10-3	TRBJ2-3	-	-	CAISGGGKADTQYF	TGTGCCATCAGTGGGGGGGGCAAGGCAGATACGCAGTATTTT
TRBV4-1	TRBJ1-4	-	-	CASSPLQGGGGDEKLFF	TGCGCCAGCAGCCCACTACAAGGGGGTGGCGGGGATGAAAAACTGTTTTTT
TRBV6-1	TRBJ2-3	-	-	CASKRTTSDTQYF	TGTGCCAGCAAGAGGACAACTTCAGATACGCAGTATTTT
TRBV7-2	TRBJ2-2	-	TRBD2	CASSPYGAGVTGELFF	TGTGCCAGCAGCCCGTACGGGGCGGGGGTTACCGGGGAGCTGTTTTTT
TRBV20-1	TRBJ2-5	-	-	CSARGRGSGGTQYF	TGCAGTGCTAGGGGACGAGGGTCCGGGGGGACCCAGTACTTC
TRBV15	TRBJ2-7	-	TRBD2	CATSSQRGYEQYF	TGTGCCACCAGCAGCCAGCGGGGTTACGAGCAGTACTTC
TRBV14	TRBJ2-5	few	-	CASSQAAETQYF	TGTGCCAGCAGCCAAGCTGCGGAGACCCAGTACTTC
TRBV11-2	TRBJ2-5	-	-	CASSLLGKQTQYF	TGTGCCAGCAGCCTCTTGGGGAAGCAGACCCAGTACTTC
TRBV18	TRBJ1-2	-	-	CASSPGVNDYGYTF	TGTGCCAGCTCACCCGGAGTGAATGACTATGGCTACACCTTC
TRBV20-1	TRBJ2-3	-	-	CSAFPDYIGPDTQYF	TGCAGTGCTTTCCCCGACTATATAGGTCCAGATACGCAGTATTTT
TRBV28	TRBJ2-5	few	TRBD2	CASSGGDSLGLTQYF	TGTGCCAGCAGTGGGGGGGACTCCCTCGGTTTAACCCAGTACTTC
TRBV2	TRBJ1-1	-	TRBD1	CASSGRGVSFF	TGTGCCAGCAGTGGCAGGGGGGTGTCTTTCTTT
TRBV5-1	TRBJ1-2	-	TRBD1	CASSLDQGAGGYTF	TGCGCCAGCAGCTTGGACCAGGGGGCGGGTGGCTACACCTTC
TRBV12-3/TRBV12-4	TRBJ2-5	-	TRBD2	CASSYFWTSDRTQYF	TGTGCCAGCAGCTACTTCTGGACTAGCGATAGGACCCAGTACTTC
TRBV28	TRBJ2-7	-	TRBD1	CATGGQGDEQYF	TGTGCCACAGGGGGACAGGGGGACGAGCAGTACTTC
TRBV28	TRBJ2-7	-	TRBD1	CASRGTGLSYEQYF	TGTGCCAGCAGGGGGACAGGCCTCTCCTACGAGCAGTACTTC
TRBV27	TRBJ2-7	-	-	CASSLSRSSYNEQYF	TGTGCCAGCAGTTTATCAAGAAGCTCCTACAATGAGCAGTACTTC
TRBV12-3/TRBV12-4	TRBJ1-1	-	-	CASSLNDRQNTEAFF	TGTGCCAGCAGTTTAAATGACAGGCAGAACACTGAAGCTTTCTTT
TRBV4-3	TRBJ1-2	once	-	CASSQRDREHGYTF	TGCGCCAGCAGCCAGCGAGATAGGGAACATGGCTACACCTTC